This T cell receptor (beta chain) was identified during a study of T cell repertoires in cytomegalovirus infection (dated by TCRdb to about 2019). Background on the whole study: The HLA type of each donor mattered for the analysis, because public TCR beta signatures pointed to carriage of CMV infection along with the matching HLA type. What the study reported, not specific to this receptor: Cumulative frequency of public TCR beta family members discriminated carriers of CMV infection plus the relevant HLA type in this cohort and an independent approximately 360-donor cohort. The ex vivo response was dominated by HLA-C-restricted CMV-specific TCR beta clonotypes, and the single most frequent clonotype in two of eight donors was supplied by these HLA-C-restricted clonotypes.

About this clonotype: It lacks a known antigen. There are no base qualities to consult, and no much larger clone falls within one base.

TCRdb shows the sequencer as Illumina HiSeq 1500. The public reads were quality trimmed at Q25 with fastp and then assembled into clones with MiXCR by TCRdb, keeping productive beta chains. Rows are unified per CDR3 protein, each entry keeping the most common DNA and genes. Counted in this sample were fewer than 550,000 distinct CDR3 sequences; approximately 33% of them appeared once. The ten largest clones add up to roughly 13% of the sample. The source material was PBMCs. The sequence was obtained from a human donor in good health (CMV status not recorded). Some clones in this sample may be carry-over from other donors' samples.

The DNA sequence is as follows: TGTGCCAGCAGCCTTGTGCAGGGGTTTCCCGGCTACACCTTC. It is translated as CASSLVQGFPGYTF. The V and J segments used are TRBV3-1 and TRBJ1-2; TRBD1 is perhaps the D gene, given 6 matching bases. The CDR3 goes from the cysteine to the phenylalanine over 14 residues. Only the CDR3 DNA is retained, 42 bases long and in frame from the first base. V was cut back by 4 bases and J by 8 bases, leaving a gap of 17 bases between them. In the germline V gene (reference sequence), CDR1 corresponds to LGHDT and CDR2 to YNNKEL.